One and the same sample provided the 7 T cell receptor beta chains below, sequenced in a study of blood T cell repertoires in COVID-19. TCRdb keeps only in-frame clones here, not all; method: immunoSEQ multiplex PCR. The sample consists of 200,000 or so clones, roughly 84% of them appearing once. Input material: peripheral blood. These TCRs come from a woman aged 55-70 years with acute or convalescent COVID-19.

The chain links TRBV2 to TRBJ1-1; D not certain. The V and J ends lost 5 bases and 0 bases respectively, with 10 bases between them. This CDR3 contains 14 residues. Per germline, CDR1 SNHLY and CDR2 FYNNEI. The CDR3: CASSRTKMNTEAFF. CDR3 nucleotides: TGTGCCAGCAGTAGAACAAAAATGAACACTGAAGCTTTCTTT.

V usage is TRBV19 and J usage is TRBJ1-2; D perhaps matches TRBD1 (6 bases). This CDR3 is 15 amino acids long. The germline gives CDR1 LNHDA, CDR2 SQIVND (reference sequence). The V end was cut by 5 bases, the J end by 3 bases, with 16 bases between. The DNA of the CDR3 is TGTGCCAGTAGTCGAAGACACAGGGACGACTATGGCTACACCTTC. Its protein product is CASSRRHRDDYGYTF. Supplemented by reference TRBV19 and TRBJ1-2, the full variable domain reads DGGITQSPKYLFRKEGQNVTLSCEQNLNHDAMYWYRQDPGQGLRLIYYSQIVNDFQKGDIAEGYSVSREKKESFPLTVTSAQKNPTAFYLCASSRRHRDDYGYTFGSGTRLTVV.

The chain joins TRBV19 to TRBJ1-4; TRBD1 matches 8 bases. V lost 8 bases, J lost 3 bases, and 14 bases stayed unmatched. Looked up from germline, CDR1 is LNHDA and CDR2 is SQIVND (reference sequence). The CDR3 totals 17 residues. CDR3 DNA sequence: TGTGCCAGTTCAAGGCGGACAGGGAATAGGCCTAATGAAAAACTGTTTTTT. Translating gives CASSRRTGNRPNEKLFF.

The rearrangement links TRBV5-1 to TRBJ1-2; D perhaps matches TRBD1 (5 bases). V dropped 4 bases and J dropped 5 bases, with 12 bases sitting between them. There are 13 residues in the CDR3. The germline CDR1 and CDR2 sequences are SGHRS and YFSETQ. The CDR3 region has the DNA TGCGCCAGCAGCCCTATGCAGGGATATGGCTACACCTTC. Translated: CASSPMQGYGYTF. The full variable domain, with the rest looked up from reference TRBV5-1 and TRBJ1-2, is KAGVTQTPRYLIKTRGQQVTLSCSPISGHRSVSWYQQTPGQGLQFLFEYFSETQRNKGNFPGRFSGRQFSNSRSEMNVSTLELGDSALYLCASSPMQGYGYTFGSGTRLTVV.

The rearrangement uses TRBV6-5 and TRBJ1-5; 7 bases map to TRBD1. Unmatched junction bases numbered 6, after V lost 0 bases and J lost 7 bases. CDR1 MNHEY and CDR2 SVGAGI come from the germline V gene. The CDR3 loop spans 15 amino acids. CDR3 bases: TGTGCCAGCAGTTACTCGGGGGACAGTTGGCAGCCCCAGCATTTT. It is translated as CASSYSGDSWQPQHF.

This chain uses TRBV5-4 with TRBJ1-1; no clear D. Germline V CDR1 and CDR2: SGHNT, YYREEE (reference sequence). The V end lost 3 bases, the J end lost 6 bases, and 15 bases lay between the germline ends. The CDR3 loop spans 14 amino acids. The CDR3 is CASSSNTAAPEAFF. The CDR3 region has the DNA TGTGCCAGCAGCTCAAACACCGCGGCGCCTGAAGCTTTCTTT. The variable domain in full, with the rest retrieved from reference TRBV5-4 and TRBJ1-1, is ETGVTQSPTHLIKTRGQQVTLRCSSQSGHNTVSWYQQALGQGPQFIFQYYREEENGRGNFPPRFSGLQFPNYSSELNVNALELDDSALYLCASSSNTAAPEAFFGQGTRLTVV.

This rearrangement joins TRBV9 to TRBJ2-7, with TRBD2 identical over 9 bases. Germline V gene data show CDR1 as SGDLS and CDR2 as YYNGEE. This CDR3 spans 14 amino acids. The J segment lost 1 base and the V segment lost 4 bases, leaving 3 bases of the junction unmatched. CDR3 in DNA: TGTGCCAGCAGCTCGACTAGCGGATCCTACGAGCAGTACTTC. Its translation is CASSSTSGSYEQYF.